Below are 16 T cell receptor beta chains sequenced from a single sample in a study of T cell repertoires in cytomegalovirus infection. TCRdb processed the reads anew with MiXCR; each CDR3 protein has one entry. The sample holds 400,000 to 600,000 distinct CDR3 sequences; roughly 42% are singletons and the top ten take around 44%. Their cognate antigens are unknown. The material was cultured PBMCs, obtained from culture after CMV antigen stimulation. These receptor sequences come from a human donor in good health (CMV status not recorded). Some clones in this sample may be carry-over from other donors' samples.

There are a few counts of this clonotype. This chain links TRBV7-2 with TRBJ2-6; TRBD1 matches at 8 bases. This CDR3 contains 15 residues. The V gene's germline CDR1 is SGHTA and CDR2 FQGNSA. V lost 6 bases, J lost 4 bases, and 5 bases stayed unmatched. The CDR3 loop reads CASRFRGLGANVLTF. In DNA form, the CDR3 reads TGTGCCAGCAGATTCAGGGGGCTCGGGGCCAACGTCCTGACTTTC.

The chain links TRBV18 to TRBJ1-5, with D unclear. Per the germline V gene, CDR1 is KGHSH and CDR2 is LQKENI. Trimming pared 4 bases from V and 3 bases from J, leaving 13 bases between. The CDR3 is 15 residues long. CDR3 protein: CASSRTDATNQPQHF. The CDR3 DNA reads as TGTGCCAGCTCACGGACTGACGCGACCAATCAGCCCCAGCATTTT.

This rearrangement joins TRBV7-8 to TRBJ2-7, with 7 positions matching TRBD2. The CDR3 has 15 residues. CDR1 and CDR2 (germline): SGHVS, FQNEAQ. The trim removed 4 bases at V and 4 bases at J, leaving 10 bases unmatched. In nucleotides, the CDR3 is TGTGCCAGCAGCTCGAAGGGGCCGGGGGGATACGAGCAGTACTTC. Translation: CASSSKGPGGYEQYF.

V is TRBV5-4 and J is TRBJ1-1; 10 nucleotides align to TRBD1. Trimming cost V 4 bases and J 3 bases; bases outside gene matches: 6. There are 15 residues in the CDR3. Looked up from germline, CDR1 is SGHNT and CDR2 is YYREEE (reference sequence). In DNA form, the CDR3 reads TGTGCCAGCAGCGCGCCGGGACAGGGGTACACTGAAGCTTTCTTT. It translates to CASSAPGQGYTEAFF.

The sample holds a few counts of this clonotype. CDR3 in amino acids: CASSLAGLAGTGELFF. CDR3 bases: TGTGCCAGCAGCTTAGCTGGACTAGCAGGAACCGGGGAGCTGTTTTTT. The J gene is TRBJ2-2, the V gene TRBV11-2; 8 bases fit TRBD2. The CDR3 is made up of 16 amino acids. The germline gives CDR1 SGHAT, CDR2 FQNNGV. J lost 5 bases, V lost 1 base, and 6 bases had no gene match.

The CDR3 coding sequence is TGTGCCAGCAGCACCCGGGAAATCCAAGAGACCCAGTACTTC. Its translation: CASSTREIQETQYF. The V call is TRBV7-2, the J call TRBJ2-5; possibly TRBD2 for D (5 bases). The V end was cut by 5 bases, the J end by 1 base, with 11 bases between. The CDR3 loop spans 14 amino acids. Germline lookup yields CDR1 SGHTA and CDR2 FQGNSA. Filled out from reference TRBV7-2 and TRBJ2-5, the complete variable domain reads GAGVSQSPSNKVTEKGKDVELRCDPISGHTALYWYRQSLGQGLEFLIYFQGNSAPDKSGLPSDRFSAERTGGSVSTLTIQRTQQEDSAVYLCASSTREIQETQYFGPGTRLLVL.

The gene calls are TRBV27 and TRBJ2-7, with D tentatively TRBD2 (5 bases). Germline CDR1 and CDR2: MNHEY and SMNVEV (reference sequence). This CDR3 region has 11 residues. Between the trimmed V and J ends, which lost 8 bases and 7 bases, there was a span of 12 bases. The CDR3 is CASPRRTEQYF. The DNA of the CDR3 is TGTGCCAGCCCGCGGAGGACTGAGCAGTACTTC.

The V call is TRBV6-6, the J call TRBJ2-5; D remains unclear. V lost 2 bases, J lost 3 bases, and 7 bases lay in between. The length of the CDR3 is 13 residues. Germline V lookup: CDR1 MNHNY, CDR2 SVGAGI (reference sequence). The CDR3 nucleotides are TGTGCCAGCAGTTACGAACAGAAAGAGACCCAGTACTTC. It yields the protein CASSYEQKETQYF.

The gene calls are TRBV7-2 and TRBJ2-1; 13 bases are shared with TRBD2. V gave up 5 bases and J gave up 2 bases; unmatched junction bases: 0. CDR1 and CDR2 from the germline V gene are SGHTA and FQGNSA. The CDR3 covers 15 residues. The CDR3 loop reads CASSTSGGAYNEQFF. DNA of the CDR3: TGTGCCAGCAGCACTAGCGGGGGGGCCTACAATGAGCAGTTCTTC.

The chain carries TRBV11-2 and TRBJ2-7; possibly TRBD1 or TRBD2 for D (5 bases each). CDR3 size: 13 residues. V lost 6 bases to trimming and J lost 2 bases, with 11 bases between them. Germline V gene data show CDR1 as SGHAT and CDR2 as FQNNGV. CDR3 protein: CASRGDGPYEQYF. The CDR3 coding sequence is TGTGCCAGCAGAGGGGACGGCCCCTACGAGCAGTACTTC.

In its sample, this clonotype was seen a few times. The rearrangement joins TRBV12-3 or TRBV12-4 to TRBJ1-3; the D gene is possibly TRBD1 (5 bases). Trimming took off 4 bases at V and 4 bases at J, with 14 bases between the two ends. The length of the CDR3 is 15 residues. CDR3 DNA sequence: TGTGCCAGCAGTTACCTAGGTTGGGGGGGAAACACCATATATTTT. Protein product: CASSYLGWGGNTIYF.

This chain links TRBV27 with TRBJ2-5; 9 bases align to TRBD2. Per germline, CDR1 MNHEY and CDR2 SMNVEV (reference sequence). The V segment lost 6 bases and the J segment 6 bases; nucleotides outside the gene matches: 14. CDR3 length: 16 amino acids. DNA for the CDR3: TGTGCCAGCAGCCTGGTTCCTAGCGGGGTGCAAAAGACCCAGTACTTC. Translating gives CASSLVPSGVQKTQYF.

Details on this clonotype: The missing conserved phenylalanine or tryptophan at the end of this CDR3 makes a read error likely. The rearrangement joins TRBV5-1 to TRBJ1-2, with D maybe TRBD1 (6 bases). CDR3 length: 14 residues. CDR1 is SGHRS and CDR2 is YFSETQ in the germline V gene. V was clipped by 0 bases and J by 6 bases, with 12 bases between them. The CDR3 protein is CASSLGTAGDGYTL. The CDR3 DNA reads TGCGCCAGCAGCTTGGGGACAGCGGGGGATGGCTACACCCTC.

This clonotype was observed many times. This CDR3 reads CASSQGFPSEQYF. The CDR3 nucleotides are TGTGCCAGCAGTCAAGGGTTCCCCAGTGAGCAGTACTTC. V is TRBV12-3 or TRBV12-4 and J is TRBJ2-7; D is ambiguous. V shed 5 bases and J shed 7 bases, with 15 bases lying between them. This CDR3 has 13 amino acids.

The chain carries TRBV7-2 and TRBJ1-1; D is uncertain. V lost 1 base to trimming and J lost 5 bases, with 14 bases between them. The germline V gene has CDR1 SGHTA and CDR2 FQGNSA. This CDR3 region has 15 residues. CDR3 in DNA: TGTGCCAGCAGCTTAGACGCGCTTCTGAGGACTGAAGCTTTCTTT. Translating it yields CASSLDALLRTEAFF.

This clonotype was seen more than once but under ten times. The chain has TRBV7-2 and TRBJ1-4; possible D gene TRBD1, 6 bases. Germline assignment: CDR1 SGHTA and CDR2 FQGNSA. V was cut by 3 bases and J by 7 bases, with 12 bases left in between. The CDR3 extends over 14 amino acids. The CDR3 sequence: CASSLMEGGEKLFF. CDR3 coding DNA: TGTGCCAGCAGCTTGATGGAGGGGGGTGAAAAACTGTTTTTT.